The following is a TCR beta chain sequence with its context. CDR3 length equals 17 residues. Looked up from germline, CDR1 is SGHDN and CDR2 is FVKESK. The V and J ends lost 1 base and 2 bases, in that order; junction bases with no gene match: 5. TCRdb reprocessed the multiplex PCR reads with MiXCR, giving one entry per CDR3 protein. Of nearly 200,000 distinct CDR3 sequences in the sample, roughly 31% were seen once. This sample stems from a study of breast tumors, draining lymph nodes, adjacent tissues. Samples came from axillary lymph nodes draining the breast cancer. Sequencing was performed on axillary lymph node tissue. The V call is TRBV14, the J call TRBJ2-3, with TRBD2 matching 11 bases. This TCR derives from a female donor with breast cancer. Some clones in this sample may be carry-over from other donors' samples. This CDR3 reads CASSQGSGGGLTDTQYF. CDR3 sequence (DNA): TGTGCCAGCAGCCAAGGTAGCGGGGGGGGCCTCACAGATACGCAGTATTTT.